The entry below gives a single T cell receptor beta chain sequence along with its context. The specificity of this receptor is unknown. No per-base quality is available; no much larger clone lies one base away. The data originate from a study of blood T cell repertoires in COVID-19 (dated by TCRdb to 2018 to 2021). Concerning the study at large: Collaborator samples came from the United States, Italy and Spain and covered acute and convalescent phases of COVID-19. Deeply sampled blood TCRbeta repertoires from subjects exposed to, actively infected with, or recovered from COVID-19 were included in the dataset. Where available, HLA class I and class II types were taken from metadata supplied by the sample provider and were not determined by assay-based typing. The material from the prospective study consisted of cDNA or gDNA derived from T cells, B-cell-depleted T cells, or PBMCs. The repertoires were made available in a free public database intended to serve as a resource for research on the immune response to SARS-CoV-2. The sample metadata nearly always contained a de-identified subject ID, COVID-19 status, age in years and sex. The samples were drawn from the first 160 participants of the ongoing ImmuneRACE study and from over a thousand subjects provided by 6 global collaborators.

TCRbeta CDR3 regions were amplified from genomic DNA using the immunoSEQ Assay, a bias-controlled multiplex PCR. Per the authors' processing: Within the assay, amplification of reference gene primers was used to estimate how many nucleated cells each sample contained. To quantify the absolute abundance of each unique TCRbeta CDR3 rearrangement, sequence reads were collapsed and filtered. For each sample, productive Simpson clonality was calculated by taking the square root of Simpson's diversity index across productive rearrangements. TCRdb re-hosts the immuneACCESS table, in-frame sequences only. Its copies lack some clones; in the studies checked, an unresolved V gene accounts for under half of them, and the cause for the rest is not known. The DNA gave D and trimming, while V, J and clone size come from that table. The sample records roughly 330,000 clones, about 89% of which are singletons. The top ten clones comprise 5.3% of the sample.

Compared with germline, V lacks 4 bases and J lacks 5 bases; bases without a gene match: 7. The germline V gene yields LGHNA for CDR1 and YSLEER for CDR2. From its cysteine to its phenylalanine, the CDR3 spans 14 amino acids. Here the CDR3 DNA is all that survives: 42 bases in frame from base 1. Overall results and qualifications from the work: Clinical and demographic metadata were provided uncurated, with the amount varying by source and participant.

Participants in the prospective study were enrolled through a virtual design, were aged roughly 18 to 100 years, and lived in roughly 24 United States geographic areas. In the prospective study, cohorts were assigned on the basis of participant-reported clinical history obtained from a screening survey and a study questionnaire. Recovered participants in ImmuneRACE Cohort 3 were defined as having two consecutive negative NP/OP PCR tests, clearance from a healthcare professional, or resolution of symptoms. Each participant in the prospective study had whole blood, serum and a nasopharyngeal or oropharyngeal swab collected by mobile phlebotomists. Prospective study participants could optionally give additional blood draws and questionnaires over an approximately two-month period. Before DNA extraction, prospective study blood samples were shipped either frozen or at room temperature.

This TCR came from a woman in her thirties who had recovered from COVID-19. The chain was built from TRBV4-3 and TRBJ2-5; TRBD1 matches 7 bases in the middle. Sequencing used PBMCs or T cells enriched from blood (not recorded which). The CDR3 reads CASSRRTGAETQYF. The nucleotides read TGCGCCAGCAGCCGGAGAACAGGGGCCGAGACCCAGTACTTC.